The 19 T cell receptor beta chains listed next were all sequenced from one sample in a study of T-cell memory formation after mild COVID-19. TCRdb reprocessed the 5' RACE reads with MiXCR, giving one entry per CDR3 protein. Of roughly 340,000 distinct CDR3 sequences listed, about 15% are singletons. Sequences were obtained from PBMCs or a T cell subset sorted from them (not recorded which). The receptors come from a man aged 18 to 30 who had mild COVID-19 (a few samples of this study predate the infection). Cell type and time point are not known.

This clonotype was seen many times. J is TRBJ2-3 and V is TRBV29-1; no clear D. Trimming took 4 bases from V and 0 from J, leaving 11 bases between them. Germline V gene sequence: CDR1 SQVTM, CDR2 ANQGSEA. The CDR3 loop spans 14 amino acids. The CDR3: CSVATASSTDTQYF. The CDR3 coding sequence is TGCAGCGTTGCGACTGCTAGTAGCACAGATACGCAGTATTTT.

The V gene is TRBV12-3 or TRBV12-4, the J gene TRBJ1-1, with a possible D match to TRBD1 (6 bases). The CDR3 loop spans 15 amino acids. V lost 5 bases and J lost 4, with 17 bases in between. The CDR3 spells CASSPFSQGRTEAFF. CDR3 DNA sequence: TGTGCCAGCAGTCCTTTCTCACAGGGCCGCACTGAAGCTTTCTTT.

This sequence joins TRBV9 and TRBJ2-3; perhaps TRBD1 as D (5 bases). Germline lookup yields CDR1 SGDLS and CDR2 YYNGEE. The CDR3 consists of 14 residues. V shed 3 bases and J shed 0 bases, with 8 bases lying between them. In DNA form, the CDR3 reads TGTGCCAGCAGCGGCCGACAGAGCACAGATACGCAGTATTTT. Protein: CASSGRQSTDTQYF.

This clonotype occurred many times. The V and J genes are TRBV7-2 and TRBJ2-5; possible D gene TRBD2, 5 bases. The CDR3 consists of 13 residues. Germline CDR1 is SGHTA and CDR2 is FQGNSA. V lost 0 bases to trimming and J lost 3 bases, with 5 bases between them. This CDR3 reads CASSLAREETQYF. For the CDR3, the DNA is TGTGCCAGCAGCTTAGCGCGGGAAGAGACCCAGTACTTC.

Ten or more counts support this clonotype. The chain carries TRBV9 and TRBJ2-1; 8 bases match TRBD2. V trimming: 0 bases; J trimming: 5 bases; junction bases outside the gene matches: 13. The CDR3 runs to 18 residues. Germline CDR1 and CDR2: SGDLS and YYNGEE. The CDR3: CASSVGGRSGGIHNEQFF. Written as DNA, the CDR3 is TGTGCCAGCAGCGTAGGAGGGCGAAGCGGGGGTATCCACAATGAGCAGTTCTTC.

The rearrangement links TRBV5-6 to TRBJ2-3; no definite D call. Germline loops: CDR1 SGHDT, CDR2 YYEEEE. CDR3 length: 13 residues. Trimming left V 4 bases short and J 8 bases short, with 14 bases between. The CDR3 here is CASSPAISGTQYF. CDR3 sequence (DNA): TGTGCCAGCAGCCCCGCGATATCCGGTACGCAGTATTTT.

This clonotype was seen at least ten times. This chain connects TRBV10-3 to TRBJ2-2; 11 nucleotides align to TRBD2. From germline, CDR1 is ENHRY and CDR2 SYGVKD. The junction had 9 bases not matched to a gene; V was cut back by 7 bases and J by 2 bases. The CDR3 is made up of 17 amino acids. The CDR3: CAIKSLAGGPNTGELFF. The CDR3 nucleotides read TGTGCCATCAAGAGCCTAGCGGGGGGCCCAAACACCGGGGAGCTGTTTTTT.

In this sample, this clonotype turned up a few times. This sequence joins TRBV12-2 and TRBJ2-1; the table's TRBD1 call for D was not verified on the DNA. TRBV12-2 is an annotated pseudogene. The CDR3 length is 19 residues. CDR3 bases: TGTGCAAGTCGCTTACTTTCCGGGCTGAAAAAGGGGCCATACAATGAGCAGTTCTTC. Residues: CASRLLSGLKKGPYNEQFF.

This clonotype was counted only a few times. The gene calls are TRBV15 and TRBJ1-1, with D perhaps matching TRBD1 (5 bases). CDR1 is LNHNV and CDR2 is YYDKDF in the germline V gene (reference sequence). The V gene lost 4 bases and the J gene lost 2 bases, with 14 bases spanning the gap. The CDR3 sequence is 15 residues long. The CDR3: CATSTSRQSNTEAFF. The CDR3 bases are TGTGCCACCAGCACATCAAGACAGAGCAACACTGAAGCTTTCTTT.

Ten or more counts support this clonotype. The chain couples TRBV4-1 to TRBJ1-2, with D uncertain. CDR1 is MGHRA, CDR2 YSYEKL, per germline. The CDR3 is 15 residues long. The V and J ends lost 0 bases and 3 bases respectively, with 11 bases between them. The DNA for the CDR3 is TGCGCCAGCAGCCAAGACCCCGCGCCGGACTATGGCTACACCTTC. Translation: CASSQDPAPDYGYTF.

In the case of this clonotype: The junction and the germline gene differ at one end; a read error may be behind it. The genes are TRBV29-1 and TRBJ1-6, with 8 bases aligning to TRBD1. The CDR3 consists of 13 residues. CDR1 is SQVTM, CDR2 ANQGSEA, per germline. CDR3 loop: CSVAQGARSHLHF. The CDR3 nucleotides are TGCAGCGTGGCCCAGGGGGCACGGTCACACCTCCACTTT.

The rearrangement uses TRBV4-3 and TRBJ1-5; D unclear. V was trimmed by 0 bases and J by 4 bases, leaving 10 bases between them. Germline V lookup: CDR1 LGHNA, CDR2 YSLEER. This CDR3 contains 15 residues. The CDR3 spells CASSQERIGNQPQHF. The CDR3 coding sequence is TGCGCCAGCAGCCAAGAACGGATCGGTAATCAGCCCCAGCATTTT.

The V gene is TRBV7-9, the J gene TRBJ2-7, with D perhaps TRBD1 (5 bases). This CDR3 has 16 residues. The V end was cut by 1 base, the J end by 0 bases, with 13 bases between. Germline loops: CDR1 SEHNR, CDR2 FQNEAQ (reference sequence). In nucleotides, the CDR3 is TGTGCCAGCAGCTTAGTTAGGGGCCAGAGCTCCTACGAGCAGTACTTC. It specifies CASSLVRGQSSYEQYF.

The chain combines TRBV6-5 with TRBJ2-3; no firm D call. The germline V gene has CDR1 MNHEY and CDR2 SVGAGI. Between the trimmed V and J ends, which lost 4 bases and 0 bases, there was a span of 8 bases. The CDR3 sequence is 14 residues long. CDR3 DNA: TGTGCCAGCAGTTCCACATCAAGCACAGATACGCAGTATTTT. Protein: CASSSTSSTDTQYF.

This chain's CDR3 is CASSRGLSNQPQHF. CDR3 in DNA: TGCGCCAGCAGCCGAGGTCTAAGCAATCAGCCCCAGCATTTT. This chain connects TRBV4-1 to TRBJ1-5; D is unresolved. Germline-derived CDR1 and CDR2 are MGHRA and YSYEKL. This CDR3 has 14 amino acids. Trimming took 4 bases from V and 1 from J, leaving 8 bases between them.

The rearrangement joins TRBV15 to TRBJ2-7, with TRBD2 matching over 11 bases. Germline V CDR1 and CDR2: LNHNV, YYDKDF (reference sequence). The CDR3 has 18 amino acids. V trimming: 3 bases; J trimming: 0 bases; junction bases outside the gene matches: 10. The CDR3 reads CATSSRTSGPPGSYEQYV. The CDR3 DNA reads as TGTGCCACCAGCAGCCGGACTAGCGGGCCCCCCGGCTCCTACGAGCAGTACGTC.

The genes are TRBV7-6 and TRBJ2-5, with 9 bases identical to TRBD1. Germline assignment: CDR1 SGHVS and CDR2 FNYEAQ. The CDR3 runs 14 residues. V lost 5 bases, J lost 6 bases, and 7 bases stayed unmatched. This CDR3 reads CASSQDRGLKTQYF. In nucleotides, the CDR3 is TGTGCCAGCAGCCAGGACAGGGGCCTGAAGACCCAGTACTTC.

In DNA form, the CDR3 reads TGTGCCGGGGGCCCGGAACAGACCCAGTACTTC. Translated, it gives CAGGPEQTQYF. The chain joins TRBV25-1 to TRBJ2-5; a weak D match, TRBD1 (6 bases). The germline gives CDR1 MGHDK, CDR2 SYGVNS. The CDR3 has 11 residues. V was trimmed by 11 bases and J by 6 bases, leaving 13 bases between them. Based on the CDR3 plus reference TRBV25-1 and TRBJ2-5, the full variable domain is EADIYQTPRYLVIGTGKKITLECSQTMGHDKMYWYQQDPGMELHLIHYSYGVNSTEKGDLSSESTVSRIRTEHFPLTLESARPSHTSQYLCAGGPEQTQYFGPGTRLLVL.

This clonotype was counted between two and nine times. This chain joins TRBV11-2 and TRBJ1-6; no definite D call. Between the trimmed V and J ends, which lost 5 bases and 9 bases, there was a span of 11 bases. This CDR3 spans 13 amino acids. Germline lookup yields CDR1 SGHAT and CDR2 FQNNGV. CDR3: CASSASLTSPLHF. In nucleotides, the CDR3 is TGTGCCAGCAGCGCCAGTTTGACTTCACCCCTCCACTTT.